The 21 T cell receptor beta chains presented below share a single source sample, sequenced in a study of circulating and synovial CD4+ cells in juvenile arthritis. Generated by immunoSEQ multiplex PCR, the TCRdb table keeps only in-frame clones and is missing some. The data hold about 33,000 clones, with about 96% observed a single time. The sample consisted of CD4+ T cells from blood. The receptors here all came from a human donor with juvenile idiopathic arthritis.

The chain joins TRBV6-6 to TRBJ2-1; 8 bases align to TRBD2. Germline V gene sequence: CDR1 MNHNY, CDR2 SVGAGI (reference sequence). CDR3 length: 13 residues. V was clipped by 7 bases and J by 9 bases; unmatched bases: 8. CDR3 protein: CASIGGGIAEQFF. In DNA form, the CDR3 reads TGTGCCAGCATCGGGGGGGGCATCGCTGAGCAGTTCTTC.

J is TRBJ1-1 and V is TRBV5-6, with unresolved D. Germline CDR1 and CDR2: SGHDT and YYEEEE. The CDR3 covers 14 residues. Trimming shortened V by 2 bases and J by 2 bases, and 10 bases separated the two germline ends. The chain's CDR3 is CASSLDTFNTEAFF. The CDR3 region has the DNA TGTGCCAGCAGCTTAGATACTTTCAACACTGAAGCTTTCTTT.

The CDR3 protein is CAILSGANVLTF. The CDR3 DNA reads TGTGCCATCCTCTCTGGGGCCAACGTCCTGACTTTC. This chain links TRBV10-3 with TRBJ2-6; D is unclear. The length of the CDR3 is 12 residues. Germline loops: CDR1 ENHRY, CDR2 SYGVKD. Deletions cut 8 bases from V and 0 bases from J, with 2 bases between.

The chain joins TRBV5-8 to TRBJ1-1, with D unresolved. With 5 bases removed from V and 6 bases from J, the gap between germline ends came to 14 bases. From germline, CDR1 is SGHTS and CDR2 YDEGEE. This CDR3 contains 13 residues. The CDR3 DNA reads TGTGCCAGCAGTCCTGAGGAGAGGGCTGAAGCTTTCTTT. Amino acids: CASSPEERAEAFF.

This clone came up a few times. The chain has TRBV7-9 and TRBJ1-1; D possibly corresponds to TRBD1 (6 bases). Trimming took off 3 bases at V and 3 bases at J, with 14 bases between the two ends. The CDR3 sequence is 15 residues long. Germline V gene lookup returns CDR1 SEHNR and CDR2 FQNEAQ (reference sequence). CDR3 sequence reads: CASSLAWTVHTEAFF. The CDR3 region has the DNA TGTGCCAGCAGCTTGGCTTGGACAGTCCACACTGAAGCTTTCTTT.

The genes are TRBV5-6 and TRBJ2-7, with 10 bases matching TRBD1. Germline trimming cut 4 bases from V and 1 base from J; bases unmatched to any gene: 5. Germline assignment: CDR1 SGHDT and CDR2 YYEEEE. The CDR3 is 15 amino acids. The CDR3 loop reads CASSKGQGYSYEQYF. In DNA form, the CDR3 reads TGTGCCAGCAGCAAGGGACAGGGGTATTCCTACGAGCAGTACTTC.

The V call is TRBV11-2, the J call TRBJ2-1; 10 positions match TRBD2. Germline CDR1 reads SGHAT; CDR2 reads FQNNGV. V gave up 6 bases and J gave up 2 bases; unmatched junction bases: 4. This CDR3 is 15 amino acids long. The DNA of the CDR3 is TGTGCCAGCAGTCCTACTAGCGGGGCCTACAATGAGCAGTTCTTC. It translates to CASSPTSGAYNEQFF.

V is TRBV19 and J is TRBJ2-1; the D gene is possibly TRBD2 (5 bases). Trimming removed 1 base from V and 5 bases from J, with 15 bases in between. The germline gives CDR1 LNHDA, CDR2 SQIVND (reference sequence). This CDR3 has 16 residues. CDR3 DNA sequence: TGTGCCAGTAGTATAGGCCCGGGGTGGACGGACAATGAGCAGTTCTTC. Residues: CASSIGPGWTDNEQFF.

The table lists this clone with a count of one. CDR3 DNA: TGTGCCAGTAGTATCGGACAGTCTTACTATGGCTACACCTTC. Its translation: CASSIGQSYYGYTF. The chain combines TRBV19 with TRBJ1-2; TRBD1 might be the D (6 bases). CDR1 is LNHDA, CDR2 SQIVND, per germline (reference sequence). The CDR3 is made up of 14 amino acids. V gave up 3 bases and J gave up 3 bases, with 11 bases separating them.

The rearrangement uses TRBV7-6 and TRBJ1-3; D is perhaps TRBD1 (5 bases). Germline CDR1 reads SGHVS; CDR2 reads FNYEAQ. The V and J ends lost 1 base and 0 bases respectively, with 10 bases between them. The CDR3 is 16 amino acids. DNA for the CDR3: TGTGCCAGCAGCTTAGGGGGCATTGTCTCTGGAAACACCATATATTTT. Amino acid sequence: CASSLGGIVSGNTIYF. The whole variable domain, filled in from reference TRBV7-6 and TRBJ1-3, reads GAGVSQSPRYKVTKRGQDVALRCDPISGHVSLYWYRQALGQGPEFLTYFNYEAQQDKSGLPNDRFSAERPEGSISTLTIQRTEQRDSAMYRCASSLGGIVSGNTIYFGEGSWLTVV.

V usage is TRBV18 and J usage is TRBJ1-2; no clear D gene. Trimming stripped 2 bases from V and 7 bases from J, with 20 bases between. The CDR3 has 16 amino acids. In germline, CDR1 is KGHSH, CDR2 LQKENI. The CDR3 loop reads CASSPADETVDVGYTF. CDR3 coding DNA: TGTGCCAGCTCACCAGCCGATGAAACAGTGGATGTTGGCTACACCTTC.

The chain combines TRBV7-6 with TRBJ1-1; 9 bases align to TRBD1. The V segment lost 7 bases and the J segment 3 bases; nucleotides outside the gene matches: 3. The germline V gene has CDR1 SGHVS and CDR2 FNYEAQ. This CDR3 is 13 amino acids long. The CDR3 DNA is TGTGCCAGCACAAGGGACAGGGACACTGAAGCTTTCTTT. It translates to CASTRDRDTEAFF.

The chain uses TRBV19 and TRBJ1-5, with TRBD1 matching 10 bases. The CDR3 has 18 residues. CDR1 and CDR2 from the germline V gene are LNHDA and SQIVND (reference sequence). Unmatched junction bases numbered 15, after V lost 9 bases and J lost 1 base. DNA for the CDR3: TGTGCCAGCGCGTGGGACAGGGGAAGAGCTGGGAGCAATCAGCCCCAGCATTTT. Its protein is CASAWDRGRAGSNQPQHF.

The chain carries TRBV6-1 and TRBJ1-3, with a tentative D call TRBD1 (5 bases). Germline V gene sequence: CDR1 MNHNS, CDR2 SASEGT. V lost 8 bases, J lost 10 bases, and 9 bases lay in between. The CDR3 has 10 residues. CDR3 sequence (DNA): TGTGCCAGCGGAGACAGAACCATATATTTT. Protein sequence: CASGDRTIYF.

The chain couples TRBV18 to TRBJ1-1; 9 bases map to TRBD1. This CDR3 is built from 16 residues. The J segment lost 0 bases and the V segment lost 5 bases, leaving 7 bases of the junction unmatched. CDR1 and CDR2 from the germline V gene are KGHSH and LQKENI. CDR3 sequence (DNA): TGTGCCAGCTCATTCTGGGACAGGGCGATGAACACTGAAGCTTTCTTT. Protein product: CASSFWDRAMNTEAFF.

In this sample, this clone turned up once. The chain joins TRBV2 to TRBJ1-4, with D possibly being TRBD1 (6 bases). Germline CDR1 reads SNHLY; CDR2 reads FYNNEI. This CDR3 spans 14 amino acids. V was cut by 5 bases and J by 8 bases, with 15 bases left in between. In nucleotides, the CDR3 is TGTGCCAGCAGTTTACAGGGAAGTTTAGAAAAACTGTTTTTT. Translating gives CASSLQGSLEKLFF.

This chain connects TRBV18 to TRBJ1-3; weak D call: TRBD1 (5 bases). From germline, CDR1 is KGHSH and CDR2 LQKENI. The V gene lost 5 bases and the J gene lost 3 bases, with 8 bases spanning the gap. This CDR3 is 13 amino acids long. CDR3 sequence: CASSRGFGNTIYF. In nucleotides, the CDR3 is TGTGCCAGCTCAAGGGGCTTTGGAAACACCATATATTTT.

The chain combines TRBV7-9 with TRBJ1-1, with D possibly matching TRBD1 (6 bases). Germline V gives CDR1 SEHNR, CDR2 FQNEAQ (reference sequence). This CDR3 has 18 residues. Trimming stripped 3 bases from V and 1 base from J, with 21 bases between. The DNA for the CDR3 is TGTGCCAGCAGCTTGGGGTCAGCTAGGACAGCGTCGAACACTGAAGCTTTCTTT. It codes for CASSLGSARTASNTEAFF.

Here the CDR3 reads CASRPDRVRNTEAFF. As DNA, the CDR3 is TGTGCCAGCAGACCCGACAGGGTAAGAAACACTGAAGCTTTCTTT. The V and J genes are TRBV2 and TRBJ1-1, with TRBD1 matching 7 bases. The V gene's germline CDR1 is SNHLY and CDR2 FYNNEI. The junction had 9 bases not matched to a gene; V was cut back by 6 bases and J by 2 bases. This CDR3 is 15 amino acids long.

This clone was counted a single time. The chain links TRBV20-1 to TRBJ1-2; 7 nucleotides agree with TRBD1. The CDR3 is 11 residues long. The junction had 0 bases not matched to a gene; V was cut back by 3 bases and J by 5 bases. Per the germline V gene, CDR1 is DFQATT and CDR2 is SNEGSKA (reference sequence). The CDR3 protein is CSARTGYGYTF. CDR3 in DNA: TGCAGTGCTAGGACAGGGTATGGCTACACCTTC.

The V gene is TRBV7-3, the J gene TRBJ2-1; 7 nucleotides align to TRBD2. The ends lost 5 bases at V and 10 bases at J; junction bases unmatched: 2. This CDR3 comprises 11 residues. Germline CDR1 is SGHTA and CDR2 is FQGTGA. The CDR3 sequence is CASSPGLEQFF. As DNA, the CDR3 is TGTGCCAGCAGCCCGGGACTAGAGCAGTTCTTC.